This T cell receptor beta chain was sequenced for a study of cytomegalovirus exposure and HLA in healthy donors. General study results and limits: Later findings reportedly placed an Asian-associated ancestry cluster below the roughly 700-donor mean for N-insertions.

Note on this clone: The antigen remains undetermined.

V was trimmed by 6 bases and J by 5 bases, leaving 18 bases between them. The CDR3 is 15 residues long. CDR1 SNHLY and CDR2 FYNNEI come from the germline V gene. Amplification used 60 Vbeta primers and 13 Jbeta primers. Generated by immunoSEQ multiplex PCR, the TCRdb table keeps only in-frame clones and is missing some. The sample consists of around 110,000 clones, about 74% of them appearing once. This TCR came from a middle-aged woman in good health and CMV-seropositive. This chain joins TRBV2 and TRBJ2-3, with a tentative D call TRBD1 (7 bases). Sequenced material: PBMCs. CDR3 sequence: CASSPVTGRGDTQYF. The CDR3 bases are TGTGCCAGCAGCCCAGTGACAGGGCGGGGAGATACGCAGTATTTT.